This T cell receptor (beta chain) was recovered during a study of blood T cell repertoires in COVID-19. On the study more broadly: Collection of acute and convalescent COVID-19 samples took place in the United States, Italy and Spain.

CDR3 length: 15 amino acids. Trimming cost V 4 bases and J 8 bases, with 19 bases left between them. Germline V gives CDR1 SGHDT, CDR2 YYEEEE. Per the study methods: Quantification of nucleated cells was approximated via reference gene primer amplification. TCRdb's copy holds only in-frame clones and misses some; the assay was immunoSEQ multiplex PCR. V, J and clone size reflect that table, while D and trimming were determined from the DNA. The sample yields about 180,000 clones, roughly nine tenths seen once. The sequencing input was peripheral blood. The sequence came from a woman in her twenties or thirties with active or convalescent COVID-19. The J gene is TRBJ2-1, the V gene TRBV5-6, with D possibly being TRBD2 (6 bases). CDR3 DNA: TGTGCCAGCAGCCGGGACTTCGGACCCTTTGATGAGCAGTTCTTC. This gives the protein CASSRDFGPFDEQFF.